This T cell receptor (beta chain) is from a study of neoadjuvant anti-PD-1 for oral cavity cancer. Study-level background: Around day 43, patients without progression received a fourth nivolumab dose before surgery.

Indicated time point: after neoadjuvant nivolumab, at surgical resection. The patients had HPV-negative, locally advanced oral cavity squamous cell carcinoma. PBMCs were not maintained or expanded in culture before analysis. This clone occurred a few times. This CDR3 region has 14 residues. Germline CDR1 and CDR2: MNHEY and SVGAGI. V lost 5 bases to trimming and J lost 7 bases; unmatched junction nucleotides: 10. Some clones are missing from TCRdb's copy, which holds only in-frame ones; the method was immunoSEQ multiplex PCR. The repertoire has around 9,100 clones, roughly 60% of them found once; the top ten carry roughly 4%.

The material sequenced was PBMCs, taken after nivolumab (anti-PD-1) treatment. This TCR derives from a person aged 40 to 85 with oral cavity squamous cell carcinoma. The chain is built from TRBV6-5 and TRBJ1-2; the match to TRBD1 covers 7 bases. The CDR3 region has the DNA TGTGCCAGCAGTGCTGTGAGGGGGCTTGGTGGCTACACCTTC. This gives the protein CASSAVRGLGGYTF.